The 18 T cell receptor beta chains below come from one sample, sequenced in a study of lymphopenia after photon versus proton radiotherapy. Produced via immunoSEQ multiplex PCR; TCRdb's table is partial and in-frame only. The table lists under 35,000 clones, about 80% of them singletons. The source was peripheral blood, collected from a patient treated with proton-based radiotherapy. These receptors all come from a woman in her seventies with pancreatic cancer.

The chain joins TRBV19 to TRBJ2-3; no clear D. V lost 5 bases and J 6 bases, leaving 9 bases between the germline ends. There are 12 residues in the CDR3. Germline values: CDR1 LNHDA, CDR2 SQIVND (reference sequence). The CDR3 protein is CASSSGWDTQYF. Written as DNA, the CDR3 is TGTGCCAGTAGTTCCGGGTGGGATACGCAGTATTTT.

V and J are TRBV14 and TRBJ2-5; D call uncertain. CDR3 size: 14 residues. V lost 2 bases and J 7 bases, leaving 14 bases between the germline ends. Germline V gene lookup returns CDR1 SGHDN and CDR2 FVKESK. The CDR3: CASSQMTSRWTQYF. In DNA, the CDR3 is TGTGCCAGCAGCCAAATGACAAGTCGTTGGACCCAGTACTTC.

A few counts support this clone. The chain combines TRBV28 with TRBJ2-7; D unresolved. The length of the CDR3 is 11 residues. CDR1 and CDR2 from the germline V gene are MDHEN and SYDVKM. Deletions cut 1 base from V and 10 bases from J, with 8 bases between. CDR3 DNA sequence: TGTGCCAGCAGTTTATCGAGCTTCCAGTACTTC. Its translation is CASSLSSFQYF.

The chain uses TRBV7-2 and TRBJ2-6, with D unresolved. The germline V and J ends were trimmed by 4 bases and 0 bases, with 7 bases remaining between them. The CDR3 loop spans 15 amino acids. Germline CDR1 and CDR2: SGHTA and FQGNSA. CDR3 nucleotides: TGTGCCAGCAGCTCGACGTTCTCTGGGGCCAACGTCCTGACTTTC. It specifies CASSSTFSGANVLTF.

This clone came up once. The V and J genes are TRBV2 and TRBJ2-5; 8 bases fit TRBD1. The ends lost 5 bases at V and 1 base at J; junction bases unmatched: 9. Germline CDR1 reads SNHLY; CDR2 reads FYNNEI. This CDR3 is built from 16 residues. The CDR3 here is CASSLTGTGRQETQYF. For the CDR3, the DNA is TGTGCCAGCAGTTTAACCGGGACAGGACGCCAAGAGACCCAGTACTTC. The whole variable domain, remainder taken from reference TRBV2 and TRBJ2-5, is EPEVTQTPSHQVTQMGQEVILRCVPISNHLYFYWYRQILGQKVEFLVSFYNNEISEKSEIFDDQFSVERPDGSNFTLKIRSTKLEDSAMYFCASSLTGTGRQETQYFGPGTRLLVL.

This clone was picked up one time. The V call is TRBV7-9, the J call TRBJ1-1; 7 nucleotides align to TRBD1. V shed 5 bases and J 5 bases; nucleotides not matched to a gene: 5. Per the germline V gene, CDR1 is SEHNR and CDR2 is FQNEAQ (reference sequence). The CDR3 contains 13 residues. The CDR3 here is CASSPGGWTEAFF. The DNA for the CDR3 is TGTGCCAGCAGCCCAGGGGGGTGGACTGAAGCTTTCTTT.

The table lists this clone with a few counts. V usage is TRBV7-3 and J usage is TRBJ2-1, with D possibly TRBD1 on 6 matching bases. The CDR3 totals 16 residues. Deletions cut 2 bases from V and 7 bases from J, with 18 bases between. The germline V gene encodes CDR1 SGHTA and CDR2 FQGTGA. CDR3 DNA: TGTGCCAGCAGCTTAGGAGTCAGGGGATCAAGGAATGAGCAGTTCTTC. This translates into CASSLGVRGSRNEQFF.

The chain combines TRBV5-1 with TRBJ2-3, with a tentative D call TRBD2 (5 bases). Trimming shortened V by 6 bases and J by 2 bases, and 19 bases separated the two germline ends. CDR3 length: 16 amino acids. The V gene's germline CDR1 is SGHRS and CDR2 YFSETQ. CDR3 sequence reads: CASKGGLGPLTDTQYF. In DNA form, the CDR3 reads TGCGCCAGCAAGGGCGGGCTCGGACCGCTCACAGATACGCAGTATTTT.

The CDR3 is CASSPSSYEQYF. In DNA form, the CDR3 reads TGTGCCAGCAGCCCGAGCTCCTACGAGCAGTACTTC. The genes are TRBV7-2 and TRBJ2-5; D call uncertain. The better agreement between TRBJ2-7 and the DNA end casts doubt on the J call. Germline V lookup: CDR1 SGHTA, CDR2 FQGNSA. The CDR3 length is 12 residues.

This clone was detected once. This sequence joins TRBV27 and TRBJ1-5, with D hard to call. This CDR3 has 15 residues. From germline, CDR1 is MNHEY and CDR2 SMNVEV (reference sequence). Trimming removed 5 bases from V and 0 bases from J, with 11 bases in between. The CDR3 region has the DNA TGTGCCAGCAGTCCGGCGCAAAATAGCAATCAGCCCCAGCATTTT. Encoded protein: CASSPAQNSNQPQHF.

Remarks on this clone: A read error may account for a junction end that differs from germline. Other DNA sequences in this specimen translate into the identical CDR3. This chain links TRBV9 with TRBJ2-7, with 7 bases lining up with TRBD1. Germline V gene lookup returns CDR1 SGDLS and CDR2 YYNGEE. This CDR3 comprises 14 residues. The CDR3 nucleotides read TGCGCCAGCAGCGCCCGGGACAGTTCCTACGAGCAGTACTTC. Translated, it gives CASSARDSSYEQYF.

This clone was detected only once. The chain carries TRBV7-9 and TRBJ2-1; 8 bases map to TRBD2. Germline trimming cut 5 bases from V and 7 bases from J; bases unmatched to any gene: 13. CDR3 size: 16 residues. In germline, CDR1 is SEHNR, CDR2 FQNEAQ (reference sequence). CDR3 coding DNA: TGTGCCAGCAGCCCCCATAAGACTAGCGCAACAAATGAGCAGTTCTTC. This gives the protein CASSPHKTSATNEQFF.

The chain employs TRBV4-1 and TRBJ2-7; TRBD1 might be the D (6 bases). CDR1 MGHRA and CDR2 YSYEKL come from the germline V gene. V lost 0 bases to trimming and J lost 0 bases, with 9 bases between them. The CDR3 has 15 amino acids. For the CDR3, the DNA is TGCGCCAGCAGCCAAGAAGGGACACCCTCCTACGAGCAGTACTTC. Protein product: CASSQEGTPSYEQYF.

This clone was counted between two and nine times. The chain uses TRBV5-8 and TRBJ2-7, with D possibly called TRBD1 or TRBD2 (6 bases each). In germline, CDR1 is SGHTS, CDR2 YDEGEE. Trimming left V 0 bases short and J 2 bases short, with 15 bases between. This CDR3 is built from 16 residues. CDR3 in DNA: TGTGCCAGCAGCTTGGACAGGGCGGGAAACACCTACGAGCAGTACTTC. Translating it yields CASSLDRAGNTYEQYF.

The chain uses TRBV7-3 and TRBJ2-1, with 9 bases matching TRBD2. Germline V gene data show CDR1 as SGHTA and CDR2 as FQGTGA. Germline trimming cut 2 bases from V and 8 bases from J; bases unmatched to any gene: 10. The CDR3 is 16 residues long. CDR3 nucleotides: TGTGCCAGCAGCTTAGAGTCCAGCGGGAGGCCCTATGAGCAGTTCTTC. It encodes CASSLESSGRPYEQFF.

The chain couples TRBV28 to TRBJ2-7; 9 bases agree with TRBD1. Germline CDR1 and CDR2: MDHEN and SYDVKM. This CDR3 has 16 residues. V dropped 4 bases and J dropped 7; count of bases not matched to a gene: 14. The CDR3 is CASSSPGGQGSYEQYF. The CDR3 DNA is TGTGCCAGCAGTTCCCCCGGCGGACAGGGGTCGTATGAGCAGTACTTC.

This clone was seen a single time. The chain combines TRBV11-3 with TRBJ2-3; D tentatively reads TRBD1 or TRBD2 (5 bases each). Germline V gives CDR1 SGHNT, CDR2 YENEEA. The CDR3 is made up of 14 amino acids. Trimming removed 1 base at V and 1 base at J, with 6 bases between. In nucleotides, the CDR3 is TGTGCCAGCAGCTTAGCGGGGCGCACAGATACGCAGTATTTT. Encoded protein: CASSLAGRTDTQYF.

The chain uses TRBV6-7 and TRBJ2-7, with D hard to call. TRBV6-7 is labeled an ORF, and its function is uncertain. The CDR3 covers 16 residues. With 2 bases removed from V and 3 bases from J, the gap between germline ends came to 17 bases. The CDR3 nucleotides are TGTGCCAGCAGTTACCCCCTGAAGCTTAGGTTCTACGAGCAGTACTTC. Protein sequence: CASSYPLKLRFYEQYF.